This is a list of T cell receptor beta chains from one sample in a study of T cells expressing NK-cell markers. TCRdb derives one entry per CDR3 protein from the 5' RACE reads, leaving out DNA. The sample yields fewer than 400,000 distinct CDR3 sequences, of which the top ten take up 9.5% to 12%. Sequencing input: blood T cells: a sorted CD56 or NKG2C T cell subset, CD4+ or CD8+ T cells, or bulk PBMC T cells (not recorded which). The source is a woman aged 45-60 years in good health. The CDR3 runs from the conserved cysteine through the conserved F or W. The order of the fields is J gene, V gene, CDR3 protein.

J gene: TRBJ2-3; V gene: TRBV5-1; CDR3 protein: CASSRSTGTVSFPAQYF
J gene: TRBJ1-2; V gene: TRBV29-1; CDR3 protein: CSVDTPYRGNNYGYTF
J gene: TRBJ2-1; V gene: TRBV5-1; CDR3 protein: CASSPWGGSSYNEQFF
J gene: TRBJ2-7; V gene: TRBV7-9; CDR3 protein: CASSSGQGRKYF
J gene: TRBJ1-4; V gene: TRBV6-5; CDR3 protein: CASSYADSYNEKLFF
J gene: TRBJ2-3; V gene: TRBV6-6; CDR3 protein: CASSYRVVDTQYF
J gene: TRBJ2-3; V gene: TRBV12-3/TRBV12-4; CDR3 protein: CASSLYPTRLAGDTQYF
J gene: TRBJ2-1; V gene: TRBV11-2; CDR3 protein: CASSLGGRSDEQFF
J gene: TRBJ2-2; V gene: TRBV6-5; CDR3 protein: CASTEGGELFF
J gene: TRBJ2-1; V gene: TRBV9; CDR3 protein: CASSVTPVGEDEQFF
J gene: TRBJ2-1; V gene: TRBV5-1; CDR3 protein: CASSYSSTGSSYNEQFF
J gene: TRBJ2-2; V gene: TRBV10-3; CDR3 protein: CATNRRTGDTGELFF
J gene: TRBJ2-5; V gene: TRBV7-8; CDR3 protein: CASRPTRYQETQYF
J gene: TRBJ2-3; V gene: TRBV19; CDR3 protein: CASQAGLRDTQYF
J gene: TRBJ2-2; V gene: TRBV10-3; CDR3 protein: CAISSSRDRTGELFF
J gene: TRBJ1-4; V gene: TRBV7-8; CDR3 protein: CASSLDSQGLRNEKLFF
J gene: TRBJ2-1; V gene: TRBV6-6; CDR3 protein: CASSDYYNEQFF
J gene: TRBJ2-7; V gene: TRBV28; CDR3 protein: CASIKRGPTYEQYF
J gene: TRBJ2-7; V gene: TRBV25-1; CDR3 protein: CASSGVAGDEQYF
J gene: TRBJ2-3; V gene: TRBV4-1; CDR3 protein: CASSQDHPGAGGADTQYF
J gene: TRBJ1-5; V gene: TRBV12-3/TRBV12-4; CDR3 protein: CASSPVGGDQPQHF
J gene: TRBJ1-6; V gene: TRBV12-3/TRBV12-4; CDR3 protein: CASSFDRVDTPLHF
J gene: TRBJ1-1; V gene: TRBV12-3/TRBV12-4; CDR3 protein: CASRPRQGGHTEAFF
J gene: TRBJ2-3; V gene: TRBV3-1; CDR3 protein: CASSPSPGVGDTQYF
J gene: TRBJ2-2; V gene: TRBV5-1; CDR3 protein: CASALDRPDLGELFF
J gene: TRBJ2-2; V gene: TRBV19; CDR3 protein: CASSISYWDSTGELFF
J gene: TRBJ2-1; V gene: TRBV3-1; CDR3 protein: CASSPTWGSVRSYNEQFF
J gene: TRBJ2-2; V gene: TRBV30; CDR3 protein: CACPHLGRFTGELFF